This TCR beta chain was captured in a study of T cells in Graves' hyperthyroidism and ophthalmopathy. RNA transcripts yielded amplified TCR beta CDR3 regions. First-round RT-PCR targeting the TCR CDR3 was performed with the HTBI primer set. TCRdb re-derived calls from the multiplex PCR reads in MiXCR, one entry per CDR3 protein. The profile shows over 650,000 distinct CDR3 sequences, less than 45% of them singletons. CDR3 length: 15 residues. Germline V gene lookup returns CDR1 SEHNR and CDR2 FQNEAQ (reference sequence). V trimming: 5 bases; J trimming: 8 bases; junction bases outside the gene matches: 12. Thyroid ultrasound, orbital computed tomography, clinical symptoms, and serum thyroxine and TRAb underpinned diagnoses.

This receptor was obtained from an adult man with Graves' disease, either hyperthyroidism or ophthalmopathy (not recorded which). Sequencing used peripheral blood or thyroid tissue (not recorded which). The chain recombines TRBV7-9 with TRBJ1-2, with 9 bases that match TRBD1. The CDR3 nucleotides read TGTGCCAGCAGCCCGACAGGGGGATGGGCTATCGGCTACACCTTC. This codes for CASSPTGGWAIGYTF.